There are many counts of the clone carrying this T cell receptor (beta chain). Antigen unknown. This sample is part of a study of shared clonotypes between healthy human individuals. The repertoire was sequenced with immunoSEQ multiplex PCR; TCRdb's copy has only in-frame clones and lacks some. The data contain 850,000 to 1,100,000 clones, approximately 80% of them seen just once; the ten biggest clones take up about 0.94%. Recent vaccinations or acute infections were absent in the healthy HIV-negative adult donors. Study-level findings and limits: Incomplete sequencing of sorted subsets was indicated by rarefaction despite large depth.

The sequence came from a man between 18 and 35 years old in good health. Some clones in this sample may be carry-over from other donors' samples. The source material was memory CD4+ T cells from PBMCs. The sample's subset: CD45RA-negative fraction.

Here the CDR3 DNA reads TGTGCCAGCAGCTCAGGGCGTTCGGATACGCAGTATTTT. Translating it yields CASSSGRSDTQYF. This sequence joins TRBV7-9 and TRBJ2-3; D possibly corresponds to TRBD1 (5 bases). Germline values: CDR1 SEHNR, CDR2 FQNEAQ (reference sequence). The V end was cut by 4 bases, the J end by 6 bases, with 11 bases between. CDR3 length: 13 amino acids.